The 21 T cell receptor beta chains presented below share a single source sample, sequenced in a study of response to subunit inactivated influenza vaccine. TCRdb independently ran MiXCR on the RT-PCR reads; one entry per CDR3 protein. This sample has over 450,000 distinct CDR3 sequences, with 10% to 15% found just once. Sequencing was performed on PBMCs from blood, taken roughly 46 days after vaccination. The receptors come from a man aged 45-65 years who received an inactivated influenza vaccine.

This clonotype has more than one count but fewer than ten. The chain recombines TRBV7-2 with TRBJ2-3; no clear D gene. V was trimmed by 1 base and J by 7 bases, leaving 6 bases between them. Germline CDR1 and CDR2: SGHTA and FQGNSA. The CDR3 spans 12 residues. CDR3 sequence: CASSLDLYTQYF. In DNA form, the CDR3 reads TGTGCCAGCAGCTTAGACTTGTATACGCAGTATTTT.

The chain is built from TRBV6-1 and TRBJ2-5, with D perhaps matching TRBD1 or TRBD2 (5 bases each). Germline V gives CDR1 MNHNS, CDR2 SASEGT. There are 13 residues in the CDR3. V lost 8 bases and J lost 2, with 12 bases in between. The CDR3 DNA reads as TGTGCCAGCCACGGGACGGCTCAAGAGACCCAGTACTTC. The encoded protein is CASHGTAQETQYF.

This clonotype was detected only once. The genes are TRBV28 and TRBJ2-7; 7 positions agree with TRBD2. Trimming cost V 2 bases and J 0 bases; bases outside gene matches: 4. The CDR3 consists of 15 residues. Germline V CDR1 and CDR2: MDHEN, SYDVKM. CDR3: CASSLIGTISYEQYF. CDR3 bases: TGTGCCAGCAGTTTAATCGGGACTATCTCCTACGAGCAGTACTTC.

This clonotype was seen a few times. The CDR3 reads CASSFESRSAQHF. CDR3 in DNA: TGTGCCAGCAGCTTCGAGTCCAGGTCCGCCCAGCATTTT. The J gene is TRBJ1-5, the V gene TRBV7-2; D not resolved. Per the germline V gene, CDR1 is SGHTA and CDR2 is FQGNSA. Trimming left V 3 bases short and J 11 bases short, with 14 bases between. This CDR3 region has 13 residues.

This clonotype was observed a handful of times. The chain uses TRBV20-1 and TRBJ2-3; weak D call: TRBD1 (5 bases). The CDR3 extends over 14 amino acids. The germline V and J ends were trimmed by 1 base and 4 bases, with 12 bases remaining between them. The germline V gene has CDR1 DFQATT and CDR2 SNEGSKA (reference sequence). The DNA for the CDR3 is TGCAGTGCTAGAGGTCAGGGTGGCTCAGATACGCAGTATTTT. Its translation: CSARGQGGSDTQYF.

The chain couples TRBV12-3 or TRBV12-4 to TRBJ2-3; 10 positions agree with TRBD2. The CDR3 spans 14 residues. V trimming: 3 bases; J trimming: 11 bases; junction bases outside the gene matches: 8. CDR3 coding DNA: TGTGCCAGCAGTTTTGCGGCTAGCGGGAGTATGCAGTATTTT. It encodes CASSFAASGSMQYF.

V gene TRBV20-1 combines with J gene TRBJ1-5; D possibly corresponds to TRBD1 (5 bases). The CDR3 spans 13 residues. The V gene lost 4 bases and the J gene lost 3 bases, with 10 bases spanning the gap. CDR1 and CDR2 (germline): DFQATT, SNEGSKA (reference sequence). The CDR3 coding sequence is TGCAGTGCTATGGGGGGATTCAATCAGCCCCAGCATTTT. This translates into CSAMGGFNQPQHF.

This clonotype was seen a few times. The gene calls are TRBV20-1 and TRBJ2-7; 10 nucleotides match TRBD1. V dropped 0 bases and J dropped 3; count of bases not matched to a gene: 8. The CDR3 is made up of 16 amino acids. Germline lookup yields CDR1 DFQATT and CDR2 SNEGSKA (reference sequence). The chain's CDR3 is CSARDRFRDRGYEQYF. The CDR3 nucleotides read TGCAGTGCTAGAGATCGATTTAGGGACAGGGGCTACGAGCAGTACTTC.

This clonotype came up a few times. This chain connects TRBV11-2 to TRBJ1-2; D uncertain. This CDR3 has 16 residues. The germline CDR1 and CDR2 sequences are SGHAT and FQNNGV. V lost 4 bases, J lost 7 bases, and 22 bases lay in between. Here the CDR3 DNA reads TGTGCCAGCAGCTCTACCGGAGGTCGACTCTATTCTGGCTACACCTTC. This codes for CASSSTGGRLYSGYTF. Full variable domain (outside the CDR3, taken from reference TRBV11-2 and TRBJ1-2): EAGVAQSPRYKIIEKRQSVAFWCNPISGHATLYWYQQILGQGPKLLIQFQNNGVVDDSQLPKDRFSAERLKGVDSTLKIQPAKLEDSAVYLCASSSTGGRLYSGYTFGSGTRLTVV.

The chain couples TRBV24-1 to TRBJ2-5; 8 bases line up with TRBD2. V gave up 4 bases and J gave up 4 bases; unmatched junction bases: 7. Germline CDR1 is KGHDR and CDR2 is SFDVKD. This CDR3 has 15 residues. CDR3 DNA sequence: TGTGCCACCAGTGACCCCGGGACTAGACGAGAGACCCAGTACTTC. It translates to CATSDPGTRRETQYF.

This clonotype was recorded a few times. The genes are TRBV28 and TRBJ1-2, with D uncertain. The CDR3 is 11 amino acids. V was clipped by 4 bases and J by 6 bases, with 6 bases between them. CDR1 MDHEN and CDR2 SYDVKM come from the germline V gene. CDR3 region: CASSWRDGYTF. CDR3 sequence (DNA): TGTGCCAGCAGTTGGAGGGATGGCTACACCTTC.

With regard to this clonotype: A single base separates this from a much larger clone, so it may be a read error. This chain links TRBV5-1 with TRBJ1-1; D ambiguous. Germline CDR1 reads SGHRS; CDR2 reads YFSETQ. Trimming cost V 4 bases and J 3 bases, with 10 bases left between them. The CDR3 is 13 amino acids. Written as DNA, the CDR3 is TGCGCCAGCAGCAACCGGCAAGACACTGAAGCTTTCTTT. It yields the protein CASSNRQDTEAFF.

This clonotype was counted at least ten times. V and J are TRBV7-3 and TRBJ2-1, with TRBD2 identical over 11 bases. CDR1 is SGHTA and CDR2 is FQGTGA in the germline V gene. Losses at the gene ends were 3 bases for V and 3 bases for J; bases not matched to a gene: 4. The CDR3 is 16 amino acids. In DNA, the CDR3 is TGTGCCAGCAGCTTCTCGGGACTAGCGGTCTACAATGAGCAGTTCTTC. Translation: CASSFSGLAVYNEQFF. Based on the CDR3 plus reference TRBV7-3 and TRBJ2-1, the full variable domain is GAGVSQTPSNKVTEKGKYVELRCDPISGHTALYWYRQSLGQGPEFLIYFQGTGAADDSGLPNDRFFAVRPEGSVSTLKIQRTERGDSAVYLCASSFSGLAVYNEQFFGPGTRLTVL.

This chain connects TRBV11-2 to TRBJ2-1, with TRBD2 identical over 11 bases. J gave up 2 bases and V 0 bases, and 6 bases lay outside the gene matches. The CDR3 runs 18 residues. CDR1 is SGHAT, CDR2 FQNNGV, per germline. The CDR3 reads CASSLEVLAGGAYNEQFF. The CDR3 region has the DNA TGTGCCAGCAGCTTAGAGGTGTTAGCGGGAGGGGCCTACAATGAGCAGTTCTTC.

This clonotype was counted between two and nine times. J is TRBJ2-5 and V is TRBV11-2, with TRBD1 identical over 10 bases. Trimming at V came to 3 bases and at J to 0 bases, leaving 4 bases not matched to a gene. The CDR3 contains 16 residues. In germline, CDR1 is SGHAT, CDR2 FQNNGV. CDR3 residues: CASSFGQGGHQETQYF. Written as DNA, the CDR3 is TGTGCCAGCAGCTTTGGACAGGGGGGACACCAAGAGACCCAGTACTTC.

This clonotype was observed a few times. This rearrangement joins TRBV5-6 to TRBJ2-2, with a weak D call TRBD2 (6 bases). Germline V gene data show CDR1 as SGHDT and CDR2 as YYEEEE. The length of the CDR3 is 15 residues. V lost 4 bases, J lost 1 base, and 11 bases lay in between. The CDR3 loop reads CASSDGLLNTGELFF. DNA for the CDR3: TGTGCCAGCAGCGACGGACTACTGAACACCGGGGAGCTGTTTTTT.

This clonotype has a handful of counts. This chain links TRBV10-3 with TRBJ2-2; TRBD2 matches 14 bases. The trim removed 6 bases at V and 0 bases at J, leaving 3 bases unmatched. CDR1 and CDR2 (germline): ENHRY, SYGVKD. CDR3 length equals 17 residues. CDR3 in DNA: TGTGCCATCAGAGGGACTAGCGGGGGACCGAACACCGGGGAGCTGTTTTTT. As protein: CAIRGTSGGPNTGELFF.

This clonotype showed up just a few times. This chain connects TRBV10-3 to TRBJ2-7; 7 positions agree with TRBD1. This CDR3 is 12 amino acids long. Trimming cost V 8 bases and J 1 base; bases outside gene matches: 2. Germline CDR1 reads ENHRY; CDR2 reads SYGVKD. CDR3 coding DNA: TGTGCCATCGGGGGACAGTCCTACGAGCAGTACTTC. This codes for CAIGGQSYEQYF.

The chain links TRBV28 to TRBJ1-1; D ambiguous. CDR3 length: 14 residues. Germline V gives CDR1 MDHEN, CDR2 SYDVKM. The ends were cut back, 10 bases at V and 3 bases at J, with 18 bases in the middle. The CDR3 coding sequence is TGTGCCACCCGTTCGGTAAGGCGGCACACTGAAGCTTTCTTT. Amino acid sequence: CATRSVRRHTEAFF.

This clonotype came up many times. This chain links TRBV2 with TRBJ1-5, with D maybe TRBD1 (5 bases). The germline V gene has CDR1 SNHLY and CDR2 FYNNEI. Trimming took off 6 bases at V and 1 base at J, with 10 bases between the two ends. The CDR3 extends over 14 amino acids. The CDR3 DNA is TGTGCCAGCAGGCAGGGATGGAGCAATCAGCCCCAGCATTTT. This sequence encodes CASRQGWSNQPQHF.

In this sample, this clonotype turned up a few times. The V and J genes are TRBV4-2 and TRBJ1-2; D uncertain. The germline V gene has CDR1 LGHNA and CDR2 YNFKEQ. This CDR3 spans 13 amino acids. Trimming left V 1 base short and J 2 bases short, with 5 bases between. The CDR3 loop reads CASSQGGNYGYTF. The CDR3 region has the DNA TGTGCCAGCAGCCAAGGGGGAAACTATGGCTACACCTTC.